This TCR beta chain comes out of a study of control samples from healthy donors and cancer patients. Generated by immunoSEQ multiplex PCR, the TCRdb table keeps only in-frame clones and is missing some. The sample has 150,000 or so clones, 93% seen once. V lost 5 bases to trimming and J lost 2 bases, with 12 bases between them. Germline V gene lookup returns CDR1 MNHEY and CDR2 SVGAGI. The CDR3 length is 14 residues. The clonotype originates from a man in his late teens or twenties in good health. Sequencing was done on a sample of blood. The V gene is TRBV6-5, the J gene TRBJ2-5; maybe TRBD1 (6 bases). This chain's CDR3 is CASSHGTYQETQYF. The DNA for the CDR3 is TGTGCCAGCAGTCACGGGACATATCAAGAGACCCAGTACTTC.